These T cell receptor beta chains were read from a single sample in a study of identical twins. TCRdb analysed the 5' RACE reads with MiXCR anew, one entry per CDR3 protein. Seen here are about 810,000 distinct CDR3 sequences, more than 9% observed once, and the top ten hold roughly 1.5%. Another study also made use of these data, one on yellow fever vaccine responses in identical twins.

Material for sequencing was PBMCs. Receptor source: a woman in her late teens or twenties in good health. Each CDR3 is given without its conserved first and last residue.

len	v_gene	j_gene	CDR3aa
11	TRBV6-5	TRBJ1-3	ASSSPVGNTIY
12	TRBV5-1	TRBJ2-3	ASSWQTGEGTQY
10	TRBV6-6	TRBJ2-5	ASSYIQETQY
11	TRBV7-2	TRBJ2-3	ASSLWTPDTQY
11	TRBV9	TRBJ1-2	ASSGAGSNGYT
12	TRBV15	TRBJ2-2	ATSGPDTTGELF
16	TRBV21-1	TRBJ1-5	ASSKAERDPHSNQPQH
13	TRBV11-2	TRBJ2-1	ASSYSYNARNEQF
14	TRBV5-1	TRBJ1-1	ASSWLGTGMNTEAF
16	TRBV9	TRBJ2-7	ASSATAGLELASYEQY
16	TRBV13	TRBJ2-2	ASTNGGAGGRNTGELF
11	TRBV5-1	TRBJ1-2	ASSLMGRYGYT
10	TRBV19	TRBJ2-5	ASSTSGGDEY
12	TRBV7-9	TRBJ2-5	ASSLIQGKETQY
12	TRBV7-3	TRBJ2-1	ASSSGGYYNEQF
16	TRBV5-1	TRBJ2-7	ASSSTSGGPVAVYEQY
11	TRBV12-3/TRBV12-4	TRBJ1-1	ASSLSENTEAF
15	TRBV6-5	TRBJ2-1	ASSSLPIGTNNNEQF
11	TRBV20-1	TRBJ2-5	SAVAGFQETQY
16	TRBV5-6	TRBJ2-2	ASSYRASGLANTGELF
11	TRBV5-6	TRBJ2-7	ASSPQTWSEQY
11	TRBV4-1	TRBJ1-1	ASSQRTDGEAF
14	TRBV7-2	TRBJ2-5	ASSLWGTSGQETQY
12	TRBV5-1	TRBJ2-1	ASSPGLDLNEQF
16	TRBV5-1	TRBJ2-6	ASKREGSLLTGANVLT
12	TRBV5-1	TRBJ2-5	ASSLGVGLETQY
16	TRBV27	TRBJ2-5	ASSSELPGQGAKETQY
14	TRBV3-1	TRBJ1-1	ASSQGGAGLNTEAF
13	TRBV6-2/TRBV6-3	TRBJ2-3	ASRQGIFSTDTQY
12	TRBV12-3/TRBV12-4	TRBJ2-5	ASSPYRAQETQY
16	TRBV20-1	TRBJ2-5	SARQLSSGSLTQETQY
12	TRBV10-3	TRBJ1-3	ASRTSETGNTIY
11	TRBV7-9	TRBJ1-1	ASSFPSGTEAF
11	TRBV11-2	TRBJ2-2	ASSLAVQRELF
14	TRBV6-1	TRBJ2-3	ASSRQTTSNTDTQY
13	TRBV2	TRBJ2-1	ASSESPGASFEQF
15	TRBV5-5	TRBJ1-6	ASSLKSPGAGNSPLH
9	TRBV20-1	TRBJ1-2	SAQQGGGYT
13	TRBV19	TRBJ2-5	ASGSGQLAGETQY
11	TRBV20-1	TRBJ2-1	SGRRRAYNEQF
15	TRBV7-6	TRBJ2-3	ASSLYGGRVQGDTQY
14	TRBV20-1	TRBJ1-5	SASTTGGMSNQPQH
12	TRBV2	TRBJ1-2	ASSELGANYGYT
12	TRBV7-9	TRBJ1-6	ATGQGAYNSPLH